This T cell receptor beta chain originates from a study of graft-versus-host responses after intestinal transplantation. Overall study context: Recipients obtained multivisceral, liver-intestinal, or isolated intestinal transplants. Among the recipients, all got anti-thymocyte globulin induction and then tacrolimus and steroids for 2 to 3 years.

Looked up from germline, CDR1 is MNHNY and CDR2 is SVGAGI (reference sequence). The V end was cut by 5 bases, the J end by 3 bases, with 11 bases between. CDR3 length equals 14 residues. A note on this clone: Its specificity is not known.

Profiling relied on immunoSEQ multiplex PCR, and the TCRdb table lists in-frame clones only, not all of them. This table holds about 120,000 clones, about 93% found once. Study results and caveats: Analysis identified GvH clones in recipient marrow, with some appearing first in ileum or blood. Individuals carrying graft-donor T cell macrochimerism showed high graft-versus-host to host-versus-graft clonal ratios in allografts.

The sequence was obtained from a human donor who received an intestinal transplant. Here the sequenced sample was unstimulated CD4+ T cells sorted from spleen or lymph node cells, taken before intestinal transplant. The chain employs TRBV6-6 and TRBJ1-5, with TRBD1 as a possible D gene (6 bases). CDR3 DNA sequence: TGTGCCAGCAGTGACGACAGGTACAATCAGCCCCAGCATTTT. Translation: CASSDDRYNQPQHF.